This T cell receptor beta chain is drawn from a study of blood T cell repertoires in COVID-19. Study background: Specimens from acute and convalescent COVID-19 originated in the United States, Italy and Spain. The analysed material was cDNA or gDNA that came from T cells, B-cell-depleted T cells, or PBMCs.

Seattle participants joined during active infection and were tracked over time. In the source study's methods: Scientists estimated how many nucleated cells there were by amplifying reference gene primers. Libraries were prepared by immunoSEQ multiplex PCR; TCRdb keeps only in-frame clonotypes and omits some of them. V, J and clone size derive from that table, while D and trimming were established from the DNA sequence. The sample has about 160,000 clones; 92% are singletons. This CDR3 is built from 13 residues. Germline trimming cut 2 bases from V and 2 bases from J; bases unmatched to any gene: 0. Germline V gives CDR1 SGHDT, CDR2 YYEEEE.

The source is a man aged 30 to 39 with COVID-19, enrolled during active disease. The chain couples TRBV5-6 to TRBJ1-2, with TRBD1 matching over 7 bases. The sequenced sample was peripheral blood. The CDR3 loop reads CASSLGGNYGYTF. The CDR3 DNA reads TGTGCCAGCAGCTTAGGGGGCAACTATGGCTACACCTTC.